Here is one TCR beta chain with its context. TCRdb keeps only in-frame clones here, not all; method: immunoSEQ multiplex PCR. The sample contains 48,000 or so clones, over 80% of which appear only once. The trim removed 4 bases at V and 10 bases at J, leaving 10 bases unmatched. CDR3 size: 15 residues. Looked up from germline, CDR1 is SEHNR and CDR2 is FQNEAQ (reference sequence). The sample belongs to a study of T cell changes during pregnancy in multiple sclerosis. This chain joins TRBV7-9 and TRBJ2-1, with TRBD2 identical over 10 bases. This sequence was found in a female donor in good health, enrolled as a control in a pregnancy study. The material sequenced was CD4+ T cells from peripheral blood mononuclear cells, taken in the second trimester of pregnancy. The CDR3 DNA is TGTGCCAGCAGCTCTATTGGGACTAGCGCAACGGAGCAGTTCTTC. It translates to CASSSIGTSATEQFF.